This T cell receptor beta chain was found in a study of CD8+ T cells in alopecia areata. Looking at the study overall: A regimen of oral tofacitinib, 5 to 10 mg twice daily, was given to treated patients. General study results and limits: Elevated clonality characterized lesional scalp relative to normal scalp, particularly in alopecia totalis/universalis. Scalp clonality, along with expanded CD8+ clones among the top 100, was significantly decreased by tofacitinib.

Details on this clone: Its antigen is unidentified.

Treatment here: oral pan-JAK inhibitor, 5-10 mg twice daily. Extracted RNA was reverse transcribed, and the resulting cDNA served as sequencing template. Repertoires were generated with immunoSEQ multiplex PCR, while TCRdb's copy carries only in-frame clones and drops some. The sample lists roughly 100,000 clones; 70% to 90% were seen once. Germline lookup yields CDR1 SQVTM and CDR2 ANQGSEA. Trimming removed 1 base from V and 6 bases from J, with 6 bases in between. The CDR3 length is 12 residues. The material sequenced was CD8+ T cells sorted from blood, taken around week 31, from a patient treated with tofacitinib. The TCR was taken from a human donor with alopecia areata. This rearrangement joins TRBV29-1 to TRBJ2-2; no clear D. CDR3 sequence reads: CSVEGEPGELFF. The CDR3 bases are TGCAGCGTTGAAGGGGAACCCGGGGAGCTGTTTTTT.